Shown below are 8 T cell receptor beta chains from a single sample sequenced in a study of cytomegalovirus exposure and HLA in healthy donors. PCR employed 60 Vbeta and 13 Jbeta primers. The method was immunoSEQ multiplex PCR; TCRdb's version includes in-frame clones alone and lacks a portion of them. The profile covers 130,000 to 150,000 clones, with 75% to 90% appearing a single time and 2.9% taken by the ten largest. Input material: PBMCs. The receptors were sampled from a woman aged 25 to 39 in good health and CMV-seronegative.

The chain has TRBV28 and TRBJ2-1, with a weak D call TRBD1 (5 bases). The germline V and J ends were trimmed by 5 bases and 6 bases, with 20 bases remaining between them. The CDR3 has 16 residues. From germline, CDR1 is MDHEN and CDR2 SYDVKM. The CDR3 DNA is TGTGCCAGCAGTCAAGGGGTAGTATACCAAGCCAATGAGCAGTTCTTC. It encodes CASSQGVVYQANEQFF.

On this clone: Within the sample, other DNA sequences also encode this same CDR3. The CDR3 loop is CASSPRTGANTGELFF. As DNA, the CDR3 is TGTGCCAGCAGCCCACGGACAGGTGCGAACACCGGGGAGCTGTTTTTT. V and J are TRBV9 and TRBJ2-2; 7 nucleotides match TRBD1. J was trimmed by 0 bases and V by 4 bases; bases with no gene match: 6. CDR3 length: 16 residues. CDR1 SGDLS and CDR2 YYNGEE come from the germline V gene.

This clone appeared a few times. The chain uses TRBV2 and TRBJ1-2; D is possibly TRBD1 (6 bases). The V and J ends lost 6 bases and 8 bases respectively, with 19 bases between them. Germline V lookup: CDR1 SNHLY, CDR2 FYNNEI. CDR3 size: 14 residues. Here the CDR3 DNA reads TGTGCCAGCAGCGCGGACAGATCCTTAGGGGGCTACACCTTC. Its protein product is CASSADRSLGGYTF.

In its sample, this clone was seen a few times. V usage is TRBV6-6 and J usage is TRBJ1-2, with TRBD1 matching over 10 bases. The germline V gene has CDR1 MNHNY and CDR2 SVGAGI (reference sequence). The J segment lost 0 bases and the V segment lost 6 bases, leaving 1 base of the junction unmatched. The CDR3 totals 14 residues. DNA of the CDR3: TGTGCCAGCAGCGGACAGGGGGCTAACTATGGCTACACCTTC. Translated: CASSGQGANYGYTF.

The J gene is TRBJ2-1, the V gene TRBV4-1; TRBD2 aligns across 9 bases. This CDR3 spans 16 amino acids. CDR1 is MGHRA and CDR2 is YSYEKL in the germline V gene. The junction had 4 bases not matched to a gene; V was cut back by 2 bases and J by 2 bases. The CDR3: CASSQNAGGPYNEQFF. In nucleotides, the CDR3 is TGCGCCAGCAGCCAAAACGCGGGGGGGCCCTACAATGAGCAGTTCTTC.

The chain couples TRBV5-4 to TRBJ1-4; D may be TRBD1 (6 bases). V shed 4 bases and J shed 3 bases, with 16 bases lying between them. CDR3 size: 16 residues. CDR1 is SGHNT, CDR2 YYREEE, per germline (reference sequence). The CDR3 coding sequence is TGTGCCAGCAGCCAAGGACAGCCGGGTTCTAATGAAAAACTGTTTTTT. It translates to CASSQGQPGSNEKLFF.

V and J are TRBV9 and TRBJ2-7, with TRBD1 matching 7 bases. V gave up 0 bases and J gave up 3 bases; unmatched junction bases: 9. This CDR3 spans 16 amino acids. Germline CDR1 is SGDLS and CDR2 is YYNGEE. This CDR3 reads CASSVADQGVGYEQYF. In nucleotides, the CDR3 is TGTGCCAGCAGCGTAGCCGACCAGGGGGTTGGCTACGAGCAGTACTTC.

The count of this clone is one. The V call is TRBV19, the J call TRBJ2-7, with 9 bases that match TRBD2. The junction had 3 bases not matched to a gene; V was cut back by 3 bases and J by 3 bases. Germline loops: CDR1 LNHDA, CDR2 SQIVND (reference sequence). CDR3 size: 14 residues. This CDR3 reads CASSIYSGSYEQYF. DNA of the CDR3: TGTGCCAGTAGTATCTATAGCGGGAGCTACGAGCAGTACTTC.